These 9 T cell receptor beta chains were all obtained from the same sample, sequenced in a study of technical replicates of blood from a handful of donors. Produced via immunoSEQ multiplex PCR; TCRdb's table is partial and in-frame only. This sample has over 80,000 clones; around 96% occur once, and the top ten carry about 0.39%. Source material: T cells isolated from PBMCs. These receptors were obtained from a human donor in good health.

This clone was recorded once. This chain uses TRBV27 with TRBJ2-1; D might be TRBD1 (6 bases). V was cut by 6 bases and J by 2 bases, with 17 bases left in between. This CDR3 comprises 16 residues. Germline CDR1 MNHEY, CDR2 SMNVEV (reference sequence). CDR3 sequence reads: CASSPSQGATYNEQFF. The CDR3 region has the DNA TGTGCCAGCAGCCCATCACAGGGAGCCACCTACAATGAGCAGTTCTTC.

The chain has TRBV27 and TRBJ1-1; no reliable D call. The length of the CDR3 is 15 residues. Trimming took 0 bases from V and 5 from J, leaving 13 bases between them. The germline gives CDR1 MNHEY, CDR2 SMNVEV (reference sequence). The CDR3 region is CASSLSQGWRTEAFF. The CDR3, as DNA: TGTGCCAGCAGTTTATCGCAAGGGTGGAGGACTGAAGCTTTCTTT.

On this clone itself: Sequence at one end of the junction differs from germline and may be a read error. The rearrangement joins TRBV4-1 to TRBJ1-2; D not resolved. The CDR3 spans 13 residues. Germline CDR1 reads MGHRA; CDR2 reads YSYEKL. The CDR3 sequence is CASSQESTYRYTF. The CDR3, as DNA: TGCGCCAGCAGCCAAGAGAGCACCTATCGCTACACCTTC.

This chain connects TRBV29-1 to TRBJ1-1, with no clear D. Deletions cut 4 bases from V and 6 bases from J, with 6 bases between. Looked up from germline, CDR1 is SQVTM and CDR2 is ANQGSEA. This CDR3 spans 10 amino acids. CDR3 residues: CSVGWPEAFF. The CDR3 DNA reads TGCAGCGTTGGATGGCCTGAAGCTTTCTTT.

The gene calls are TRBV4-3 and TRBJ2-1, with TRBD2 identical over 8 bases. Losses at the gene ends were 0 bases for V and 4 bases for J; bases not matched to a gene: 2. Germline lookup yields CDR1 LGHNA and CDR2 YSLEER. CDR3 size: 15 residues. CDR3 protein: CASSQDSGTYNEQFF. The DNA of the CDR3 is TGCGCCAGCAGCCAAGATAGCGGGACTTACAATGAGCAGTTCTTC.

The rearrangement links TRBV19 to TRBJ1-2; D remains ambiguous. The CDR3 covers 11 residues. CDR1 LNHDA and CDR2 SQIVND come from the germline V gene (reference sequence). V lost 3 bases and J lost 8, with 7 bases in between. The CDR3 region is CASSMTWGYTF. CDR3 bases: TGTGCCAGTAGTATGACATGGGGCTACACCTTC.

The CDR3 spells CASSLSGVSNQPQHF. The DNA of the CDR3 is TGTGCCAGCAGTTTGTCAGGGGTTAGCAATCAGCCCCAGCATTTT. This chain uses TRBV27 with TRBJ1-5; a possible D gene is TRBD1 (6 bases). This CDR3 is 15 amino acids long. Trimming took off 3 bases at V and 0 bases at J, with 9 bases between the two ends. Germline CDR1 and CDR2: MNHEY and SMNVEV (reference sequence).

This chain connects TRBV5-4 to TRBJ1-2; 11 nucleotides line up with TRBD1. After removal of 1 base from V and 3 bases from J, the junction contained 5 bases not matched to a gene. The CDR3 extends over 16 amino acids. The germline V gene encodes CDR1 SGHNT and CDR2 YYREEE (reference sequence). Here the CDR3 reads CASSLPGTGGDYGYTF. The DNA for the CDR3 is TGTGCCAGCAGCTTGCCCGGGACAGGGGGTGACTATGGCTACACCTTC. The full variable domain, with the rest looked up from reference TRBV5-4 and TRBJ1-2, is ETGVTQSPTHLIKTRGQQVTLRCSSQSGHNTVSWYQQALGQGPQFIFQYYREEENGRGNFPPRFSGLQFPNYSSELNVNALELDDSALYLCASSLPGTGGDYGYTFGSGTRLTVV.

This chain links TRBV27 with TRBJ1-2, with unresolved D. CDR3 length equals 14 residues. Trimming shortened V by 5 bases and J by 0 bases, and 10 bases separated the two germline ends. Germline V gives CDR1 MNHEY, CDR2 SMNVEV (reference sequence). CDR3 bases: TGTGCCAGCAGTCCCGGGATCACTAACTATGGCTACACCTTC. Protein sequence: CASSPGITNYGYTF.